Presented here are 5 T cell receptor beta chains from one specimen sequenced in a study of blood T cell repertoires in COVID-19. The protocol was immunoSEQ multiplex PCR, while the TCRdb copy is restricted to in-frame clones and leaves out a portion. Of about 94,000 clones listed, more than 65% were seen once; the top ten hold around 6.9%. The sequencing sample was made of peripheral blood. Receptors originate from a man in his 60s with acute or convalescent COVID-19.

The J gene is TRBJ1-1, the V gene TRBV6-5; D not resolved. V shed 2 bases and J shed 1 base, with 8 bases lying between them. The length of the CDR3 is 14 residues. The germline CDR1 and CDR2 sequences are MNHEY and SVGAGI. CDR3 loop: CASSYGTKNTEAFF. The DNA for the CDR3 is TGTGCCAGCAGTTACGGCACAAAGAACACTGAAGCTTTCTTT.

This CDR3 is CASRGGVHSGYTF. The CDR3 region has the DNA TGTGCCAGCAGAGGGGGGGTCCACTCCGGCTACACCTTC. V and J are TRBV7-8 and TRBJ1-2; D is possibly TRBD1 (6 bases). CDR1 SGHVS and CDR2 FQNEAQ come from the germline V gene. V lost 6 bases and J 8 bases, leaving 16 bases between the germline ends. The CDR3 sequence is 13 residues long. The full variable domain, in which reference TRBV7-8 and TRBJ1-2 provide the parts outside the CDR3, is GAGVSQSPRYKVAKRGQDVALRCDPISGHVSLFWYQQALGQGPEFLTYFQNEAQLDKSGLPSDRFFAERPEGSVSTLKIQRTQQEDSAVYLCASRGGVHSGYTFGSGTRLTVV.

The gene calls are TRBV19 and TRBJ2-6; tentative D call: TRBD2 (5 bases). V lost 7 bases to trimming and J lost 0 bases, with 16 bases between them. The germline gives CDR1 LNHDA, CDR2 SQIVND (reference sequence). CDR3 length: 17 amino acids. CDR3 loop: CASTGGRLSSGANVLTF. CDR3 nucleotide sequence: TGTGCCAGTACCGGCGGGCGTCTTTCCTCTGGGGCCAACGTCCTGACTTTC.

The genes are TRBV7-3 and TRBJ2-7; 8 bases match TRBD1. The germline V gene encodes CDR1 SGHTA and CDR2 FQGTGA. V gave up 5 bases and J gave up 2 bases; unmatched junction bases: 2. The CDR3 extends over 13 amino acids. DNA for the CDR3: TGTGCCAGCAGCGTGGACAGGGCCTACGAGCAGTACTTC. Protein product: CASSVDRAYEQYF.

This sequence joins TRBV10-2 and TRBJ2-2, with a tentative D call TRBD1 (5 bases). Trimming pared 0 bases from V and 1 base from J, leaving 9 bases between. This CDR3 contains 16 residues. Per germline, CDR1 WSHSY and CDR2 SAAADI. The CDR3 DNA sequence: TGCGCCAGCAGTGAGTCGTGGGGCTTGAACACCGGGGAGCTGTTTTTT. Its translation is CASSESWGLNTGELFF.